This is a list of T cell receptor beta chains from one sample in a study of shared clonotypes between healthy human individuals. Only in-frame clones appear in the TCRdb table, and some are missing; sequencing was by immunoSEQ multiplex PCR. Of roughly 500,000 clones detected, around 79% appear once; the ten largest clones hold roughly 13%. The sample consisted of PBMCs. All receptors come from a woman aged 40 to 50 in good health. Some clones in this sample may be carry-over from other donors' samples. Each CDR3 is given with its conserved first and last residue. A D gene is named only where the DNA matches it firmly. Not every row has a clone size; where given, it reads once, few, many or a size class.

d_gene,v_gene,j_gene,abundance,CDR3aa,CDR3nt
-,TRBV12-1,TRBJ1-1,-,CASSFGGEDSPNTEAFF,TGTGCCAGCAGCTTTGGAGGGGAGGATAGTCCGAACACTGAAGCTTTCTTT
-,TRBV5-4,TRBJ2-2,few,CASSLGGTPIHTGELFF,TGTGCCAGCAGCTTGGGCGGGACTCCTATCCACACCGGGGAGCTGTTTTTT
TRBD1,TRBV29-1,TRBJ2-7,once,CSVRDRGPPYEQYF,TGCAGCGTTCGGGACAGGGGCCCCCCCTACGAGCAGTACTTC
-,TRBV5-6,TRBJ1-4,few,CASSFGTNEKLFF,TGTGCCAGCAGCTTTGGGACTAATGAAAAACTGTTTTTT
-,TRBV2,TRBJ1-2,once,CASSGGGNPYYGYTF,TGTGCCAGCAGTGGGGGCGGGAACCCTTACTATGGCTACACCTTC
-,TRBV11-2,TRBJ2-7,-,CASSPPGRGGYEQYF,TGTGCCAGCAGCCCACCGGGCAGGGGTGGCTACGAGCAGTACTTC
-,TRBV4-3,TRBJ2-1,-,CASSQGTLASSYNEQFF,TGCGCCAGCAGCCAAGGCACCCTAGCGAGCTCCTACAATGAGCAGTTCTTC
-,TRBV19,TRBJ1-1,many,CASMVRGTTEAFF,TGTGCCAGTATGGTGAGGGGGACCACTGAAGCTTTCTTT
-,TRBV2,TRBJ2-3,-,CARGGSDTQYF,TGTGCCAGAGGGGGTTCCGATACGCAGTATTTT
-,TRBV7-3,TRBJ2-5,-,CASSLRGGEETQYF,TGTGCCAGCAGCTTAAGGGGTGGAGAAGAGACCCAGTACTTC
-,TRBV5-1,TRBJ2-5,-,CASSLRLGETQYF,TGCGCCAGCAGCTTGCGCCTGGGAGAGACCCAGTACTTC
TRBD2,TRBV7-8,TRBJ2-7,-,CASSLALAREQYF,TGTGCCAGCAGCTTAGCACTAGCGCGGGAGCAGTACTTC
-,TRBV7-6,TRBJ2-5,-,CASSPGPRGTQYF,TGTGCCAGCAGCCCGGGCCCAAGGGGGACCCAGTACTTC
-,TRBV30,TRBJ2-7,-,CASEWGYEQYF,TGTGCCTCCGAGTGGGGCTACGAGCAGTACTTC
-,TRBV18,TRBJ2-6,-,CASSPGSGANVLTF,TGTGCCAGCTCACCAGGCTCTGGGGCCAACGTCCTGACTTTC
-,TRBV21-1,TRBJ2-1,-,CASSKEEQFF,TGTGCCAGCAGCAAAGAGGAGCAGTTCTTC
-,TRBV29-1,TRBJ2-7,-,CSVEFAGSYEQYF,TGCAGCGTTGAATTTGCTGGCTCCTACGAGCAGTACTTC
TRBD2,TRBV11-2,TRBJ2-3,-,CASSLSGRYTDTQYF,TGTGCCAGCAGCCTTAGCGGGAGGTACACAGATACGCAGTATTTT
TRBD2,TRBV5-1,TRBJ2-2,once,CASSKMTSGGTGELFF,TGCGCCAGCAGCAAAATGACTAGCGGGGGCACCGGGGAGCTGTTTTTT
TRBD2,TRBV9,TRBJ2-2,-,CASSRLRLAGGAGELFF,TGTGCCAGCAGTCGTCTCCGACTAGCGGGAGGGGCCGGGGAGCTGTTTTTT
-,TRBV6-1,TRBJ1-1,few,CASSARSTEAFF,TGTGCCAGCAGTGCCCGTTCCACTGAAGCTTTCTTT
TRBD2,TRBV30,TRBJ2-5,-,CASTLAGAPETQYF,TGTGCCTCAACTCTAGCGGGAGCCCCAGAGACCCAGTACTTC
-,TRBV7-2,TRBJ2-1,few,CASSRPQGEQFF,TGTGCCAGCAGCCGACCCCAGGGTGAGCAGTTCTTC
-,TRBV7-2,TRBJ2-3,-,CASSLETGWLTDTQYF,TGTGCCAGCAGCTTAGAAACGGGATGGCTCACAGATACGCAGTATTTT
TRBD1,TRBV29-1,TRBJ2-2,-,CSVDGTAIPHTGELFF,TGCAGCGTTGATGGGACAGCTATCCCTCACACCGGGGAGCTGTTTTTT
-,TRBV27,TRBJ1-5,once,CASSLNGPLGGNQPQHF,TGTGCCAGCAGCCTGAACGGACCCCTCGGGGGCAATCAGCCCCAGCATTTT
-,TRBV19,TRBJ2-2,-,CASSSRDWGTGELFF,TGTGCCAGTAGTAGCCGGGACTGGGGCACCGGGGAGCTGTTTTTT
TRBD1,TRBV7-2,TRBJ2-2,-,CASSLDRGRTGELFF,TGTGCCAGCAGCTTAGACAGGGGCAGGACCGGGGAGCTGTTTTTT
-,TRBV9,TRBJ1-1,few,CASSGVRRDEAFF,TGTGCCAGCAGCGGAGTTCGAAGGGACGAAGCTTTCTTT
TRBD2,TRBV7-9,TRBJ2-3,-,CASSLGTSGGTDTQYF,TGTGCCAGCAGCCTAGGGACTAGCGGGGGCACAGATACGCAGTATTTT
-,TRBV9,TRBJ1-2,-,CASSPRTDRSGYTF,TGTGCCAGCAGCCCCCGGACAGACCGTTCTGGCTACACCTTC
TRBD1,TRBV7-9,TRBJ2-2,-,CASSPTIIGTVNTGELFF,TGTGCCAGCAGCCCAACTATCATCGGGACAGTAAACACCGGGGAGCTGTTTTTT
TRBD1,TRBV15,TRBJ2-1,-,CATSRRTGAPYNEQFF,TGTGCCACCAGCAGAAGGACAGGGGCGCCCTACAATGAGCAGTTCTTC
-,TRBV5-4,TRBJ1-4,few,CASSPTGGSLSEKLFF,TGTGCCAGCAGCCCGACGGGGGGATCGTTGAGTGAAAAACTGTTTTTT
-,TRBV18,TRBJ1-1,-,CASSPRSGPGMNTEAFF,TGTGCCAGCTCACCACGATCGGGGCCTGGGATGAACACTGAAGCTTTCTTT
-,TRBV4-3,TRBJ1-2,-,CASSHSRDGYGYTF,TGCGCCAGCAGCCACTCCCGGGACGGGTATGGCTACACCTTC
-,TRBV5-1,TRBJ1-4,once,CASSLAPRGGEKLFF,TGCGCCAGCAGCTTGGCCCCCAGGGGCGGGGAAAAACTGTTTTTT
-,TRBV9,TRBJ1-1,few,CASSVEGAEAFF,TGTGCCAGCAGCGTAGAGGGGGCTGAAGCTTTCTTT
TRBD2,TRBV7-9,TRBJ2-7,-,CASSAPGGEQYF,TGTGCCAGCAGCGCCCCCGGGGGGGAGCAGTACTTC
-,TRBV6-4,TRBJ2-7,-,CASSDSGRIF,TGTGCCAGCAGTGACTCGGGGCGGATCTTC
-,TRBV11-2,TRBJ1-1,-,CASSLDRGNTEAFF,TGTGCCAGCAGCTTAGACAGGGGAAACACTGAAGCTTTCTTT
TRBD1,TRBV9,TRBJ1-4,-,CASSVTGGGGEKLFF,TGTGCCAGCAGCGTAACAGGGGGCGGAGGTGAAAAACTGTTTTTT
TRBD2,TRBV7-6,TRBJ2-7,-,CASSLTSGYSYEQYF,TGTGCCAGCAGCTTAACTAGCGGGTACTCCTACGAGCAGTACTTC
-,TRBV7-9,TRBJ2-7,-,CASSLEVVGTYEQYF,TGTGCCAGCAGCTTAGAGGTTGTAGGAACCTACGAGCAGTACTTC
-,TRBV29-1,TRBJ2-5,-,CSIPGGQGLGTQYF,TGCAGCATCCCCGGGGGGCAGGGTTTAGGGACCCAGTACTTC
-,TRBV13,TRBJ2-1,once,CASSTTPDAGREQFF,TGTGCCAGCAGCACAACACCGGACGCCGGACGTGAGCAGTTCTTC
-,TRBV6-6,TRBJ1-1,-,CASSPGYSTEAFF,TGTGCCAGCAGCCCAGGGTATAGCACTGAAGCTTTCTTT
TRBD1,TRBV2,TRBJ2-5,-,CASSEGVTGGEWETQYF,TGTGCCAGCAGTGAAGGCGTTACAGGGGGCGAGTGGGAGACCCAGTACTTC
-,TRBV5-1,TRBJ2-2,few,CASSLGPSGTGELFF,TGCGCCAGCAGCTTGGGGCCAAGCGGCACCGGGGAGCTGTTTTTT
TRBD1,TRBV5-4,TRBJ2-5,-,CASRRTGPQETQYF,TGTGCCAGCAGGCGGACAGGGCCGCAAGAGACCCAGTACTTC
TRBD1,TRBV27,TRBJ1-1,-,CASSYDRAGHTEAFF,TGTGCCAGCAGTTACGACAGGGCGGGTCACACTGAAGCTTTCTTT
TRBD1,TRBV5-1,TRBJ1-1,-,CASSSGQGGLLNTEAFF,TGCGCCAGCAGCTCAGGACAGGGGGGCTTGCTGAACACTGAAGCTTTCTTT
TRBD2,TRBV5-4,TRBJ2-5,-,CASSPRLAGVETQYF,TGTGCCAGCAGCCCTAGACTAGCGGGAGTCGAGACCCAGTACTTC
-,TRBV9,TRBJ2-1,once,CASSVVPGSYALDEQFF,TGTGCCAGCAGCGTAGTCCCCGGTAGCTACGCCCTCGATGAGCAGTTCTTC
TRBD1,TRBV5-1,TRBJ1-1,-,CASSSGGTGNTEAFF,TGCGCCAGCAGCTCGGGAGGGACAGGGAACACTGAAGCTTTCTTT
TRBD1,TRBV4-2,TRBJ2-2,-,CASSRDRGSRTGELFF,TGTGCCAGCAGCCGTGACAGGGGATCACGCACCGGGGAGCTGTTTTTT